The source of this TCR beta chain is a study of T cell responses to AZD1222 COVID-19 vaccine. The protocol was immunoSEQ multiplex PCR, while the TCRdb copy is restricted to in-frame clones and leaves out a portion. The sample yields 90,000 to 100,000 clones, about 88% seen once. Trimming took 6 bases from V and 4 from J, leaving 18 bases between them. The V gene's germline CDR1 is LGHDT and CDR2 YNNKEL (reference sequence). This CDR3 spans 15 amino acids. Study results and limitations: Spike as a whole was targeted by vaccine-associated CD4 TCRs, dominant at 160-218 and 743-854. Repertoires were obtained solely post-peak T cell response.

For this clone: No antigen is known for it.

The chain uses TRBV3-1 (or the pseudogene TRBV3-2) and TRBJ2-5, with a tentative D call TRBD1 (7 bases). The clonotype comes from an adult who received the AZD1222 COVID-19 vaccine. The material was peripheral blood, obtained 28 days after the second AZD1222 dose. The CDR3 bases are TGTGCCAGCAGGGGCGGGACAGTTCAGCGAGAGACCCAGTACTTC. Translating it yields CASRGGTVQRETQYF.